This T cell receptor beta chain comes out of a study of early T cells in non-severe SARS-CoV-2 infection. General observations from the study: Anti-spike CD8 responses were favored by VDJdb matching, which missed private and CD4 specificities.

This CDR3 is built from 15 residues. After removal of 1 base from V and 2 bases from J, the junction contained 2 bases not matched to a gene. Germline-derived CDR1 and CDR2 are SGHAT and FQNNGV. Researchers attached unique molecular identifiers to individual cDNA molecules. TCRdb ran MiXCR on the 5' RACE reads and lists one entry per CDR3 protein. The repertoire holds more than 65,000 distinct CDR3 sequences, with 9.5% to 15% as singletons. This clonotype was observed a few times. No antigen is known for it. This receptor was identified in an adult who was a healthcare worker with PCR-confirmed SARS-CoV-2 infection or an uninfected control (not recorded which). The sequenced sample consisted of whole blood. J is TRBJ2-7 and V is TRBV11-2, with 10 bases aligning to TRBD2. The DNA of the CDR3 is TGTGCCAGCAGCTTAGTTGGGACTAGCGCCTACGAGCAGTACTTC. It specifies CASSLVGTSAYEQYF.